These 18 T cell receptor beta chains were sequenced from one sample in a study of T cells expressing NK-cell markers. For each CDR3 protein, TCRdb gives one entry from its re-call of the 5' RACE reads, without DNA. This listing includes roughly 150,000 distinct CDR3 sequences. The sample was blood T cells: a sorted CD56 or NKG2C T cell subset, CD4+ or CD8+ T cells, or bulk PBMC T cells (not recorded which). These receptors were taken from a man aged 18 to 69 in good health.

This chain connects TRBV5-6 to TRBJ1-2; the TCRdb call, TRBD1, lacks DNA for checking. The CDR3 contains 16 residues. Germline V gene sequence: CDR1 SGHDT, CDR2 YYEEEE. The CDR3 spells CASSHGTGEANYGYTF.

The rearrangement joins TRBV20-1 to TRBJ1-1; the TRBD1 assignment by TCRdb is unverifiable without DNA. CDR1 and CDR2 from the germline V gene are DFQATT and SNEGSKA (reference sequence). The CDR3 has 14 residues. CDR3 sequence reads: CSAEGGQLNTEAFF.

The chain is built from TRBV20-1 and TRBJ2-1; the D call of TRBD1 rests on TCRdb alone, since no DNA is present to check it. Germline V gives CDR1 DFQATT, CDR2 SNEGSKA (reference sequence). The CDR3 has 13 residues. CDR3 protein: CSARWPHGNEQFF.

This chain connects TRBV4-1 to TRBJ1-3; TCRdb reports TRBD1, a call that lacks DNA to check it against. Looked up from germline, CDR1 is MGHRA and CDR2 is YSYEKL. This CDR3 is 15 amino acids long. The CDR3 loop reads CASSQRDTSGNTIYF.

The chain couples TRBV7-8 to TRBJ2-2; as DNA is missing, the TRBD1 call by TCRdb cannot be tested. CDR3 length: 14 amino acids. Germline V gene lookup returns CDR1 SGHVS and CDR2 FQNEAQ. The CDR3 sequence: CASSSTGVTGELFF.

CDR3 sequence reads: CASSLGNGGTEAFF. The chain couples TRBV7-9 to TRBJ1-1; the TCRdb D gene call, TRBD1, has no DNA to confirm it. The CDR3 runs to 14 residues. The germline V gene has CDR1 SEHNR and CDR2 FQNEAQ (reference sequence).

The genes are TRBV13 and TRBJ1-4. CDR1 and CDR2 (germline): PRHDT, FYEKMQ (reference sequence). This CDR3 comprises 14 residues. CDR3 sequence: CASGVRGGLGKLFF.

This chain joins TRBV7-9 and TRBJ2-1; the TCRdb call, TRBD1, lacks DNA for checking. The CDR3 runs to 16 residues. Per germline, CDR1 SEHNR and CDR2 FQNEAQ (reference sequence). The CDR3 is CASSSMIRTGADEQFF.

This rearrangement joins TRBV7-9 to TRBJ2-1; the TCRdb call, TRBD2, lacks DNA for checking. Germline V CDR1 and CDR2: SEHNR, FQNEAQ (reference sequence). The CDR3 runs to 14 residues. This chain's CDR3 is CASSHYGAGDEQFF.

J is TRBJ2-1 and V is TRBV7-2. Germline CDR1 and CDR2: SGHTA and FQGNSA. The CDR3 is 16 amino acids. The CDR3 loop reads CASSLERLTHINEQFF.

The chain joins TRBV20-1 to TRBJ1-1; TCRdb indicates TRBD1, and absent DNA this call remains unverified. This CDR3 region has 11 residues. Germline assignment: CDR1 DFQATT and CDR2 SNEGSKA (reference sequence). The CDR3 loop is CSAPLGTEAFF.

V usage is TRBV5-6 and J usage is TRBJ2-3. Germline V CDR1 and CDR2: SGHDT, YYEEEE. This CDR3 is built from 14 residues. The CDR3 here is CASSLGGVGDTQYF.

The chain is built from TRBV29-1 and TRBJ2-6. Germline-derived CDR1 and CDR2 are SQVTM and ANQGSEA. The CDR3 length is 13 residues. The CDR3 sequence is CSVTPSGANVLTF.

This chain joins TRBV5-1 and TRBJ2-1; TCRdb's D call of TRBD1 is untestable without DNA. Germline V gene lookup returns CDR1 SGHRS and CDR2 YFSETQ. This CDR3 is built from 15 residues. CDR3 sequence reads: CASSQTPYPPNEQFF. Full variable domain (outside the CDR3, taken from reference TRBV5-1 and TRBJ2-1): KAGVTQTPRYLIKTRGQQVTLSCSPISGHRSVSWYQQTPGQGLQFLFEYFSETQRNKGNFPGRFSGRQFSNSRSEMNVSTLELGDSALYLCASSQTPYPPNEQFFGPGTRLTVL.

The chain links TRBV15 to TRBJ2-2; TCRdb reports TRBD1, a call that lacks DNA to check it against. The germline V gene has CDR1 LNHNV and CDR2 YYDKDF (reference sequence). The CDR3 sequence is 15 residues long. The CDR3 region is CATSFRTGGTGELFF.

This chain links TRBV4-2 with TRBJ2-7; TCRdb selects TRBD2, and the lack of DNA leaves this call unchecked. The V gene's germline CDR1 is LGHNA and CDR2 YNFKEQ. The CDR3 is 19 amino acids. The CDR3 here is CASSQDLGGSIIGTYEQYF.

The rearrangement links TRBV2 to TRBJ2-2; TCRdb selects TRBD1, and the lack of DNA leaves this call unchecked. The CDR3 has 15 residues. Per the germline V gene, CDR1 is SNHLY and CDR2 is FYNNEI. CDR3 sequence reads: CASSLDRGRIGELFF.

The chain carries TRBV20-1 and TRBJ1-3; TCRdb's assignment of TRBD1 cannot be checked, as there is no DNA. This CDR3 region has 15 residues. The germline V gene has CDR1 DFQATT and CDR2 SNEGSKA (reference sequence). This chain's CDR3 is CSARDRTGTGNTIYF.